The clone carrying this TCR beta chain was counted a few times. Its antigen is unidentified. V was pared by 5 bases and J by 4 bases, with 12 bases between. This CDR3 spans 13 amino acids. This entry belongs to a study of T-cell reconstitution after alpha-beta-depleted transplantation in children. Points from the study as a whole: The main origin of T-cell counts and diversity one year after transplant was newly produced T cells. Alpha-beta T cells about two months after transplant reportedly derived from several hundred expanded graft clones.

Unique molecular identifiers tagged the TCRbeta library. MiXCR, run by TCRdb on the PCR reads, gives a single entry per CDR3 protein. The sample lists around 580,000 distinct CDR3 sequences, over 25% occurring once. The material sequenced was PBMCs, taken before TCRalphabeta/CD19-depleted stem cell transplant. This sequence originates from a boy in the first two years of life with Wiskott-Aldrich syndrome, due to receive a stem cell transplant. The V and J genes are TRBV12-3 or TRBV12-4 and TRBJ2-7; D may be TRBD1 or TRBD2 (5 bases each). This chain's CDR3 is CASSLEGQYEQYF. CDR3 nucleotides: TGTGCCAGCAGTCTCGAGGGGCAGTACGAGCAGTACTTC.